Listed here are 21 T cell receptor beta chains from one sample, sequenced in a study of T-cell reconstitution after alpha-beta-depleted transplantation in children. It was with unique molecular identifiers that the TCRbeta library was prepared. Each CDR3 protein gets one entry after TCRdb re-called the PCR reads with MiXCR. This sample has fewer than 130,000 distinct CDR3 sequences; 10% to 13% occur once, and the top ten carry 8%. The sample in question was PBMCs from the stem cell graft donor, obtained from the stem cell graft. The receptors were gathered from a human donor who donated a stem cell graft to a child with acute lymphoblastic leukemia.

A note on this clonotype: With a much larger clone just one base away, this may be a read error. This chain uses TRBV12-3 or TRBV12-4 with TRBJ2-1, with D unresolved. The CDR3 runs to 13 residues. The CDR3 reads CTSKPLTYNEQFF. The CDR3 DNA reads TGTACCAGCAAACCCCTTACCTACAATGAGCAGTTCTTC.

This clonotype was counted ten times or more. V gene TRBV7-9 combines with J gene TRBJ2-5, with D maybe TRBD2 (7 bases). This CDR3 has 14 amino acids. V lost 1 base and J 5 bases, leaving 11 bases between the germline ends. Per germline, CDR1 SEHNR and CDR2 FQNEAQ (reference sequence). The CDR3 DNA reads TGTGCCAGCAGCTTAGGCGGGGGCCCGGAGACCCAGTACTTC. Amino acid sequence: CASSLGGGPETQYF.

This clonotype was observed many times. This rearrangement joins TRBV27 to TRBJ2-7, with D hard to call. Germline CDR1 MNHEY, CDR2 SMNVEV (reference sequence). CDR3 length: 17 amino acids. Deletions cut 6 bases from V and 1 base from J, with 22 bases between. The CDR3 bases are TGTGCCAGCAGCCACCGCCCCGGTAGGCTATTGTCCTACGAGCAGTACTTC. Residues: CASSHRPGRLLSYEQYF.

This clonotype was detected many times. V gene TRBV6-2 or TRBV6-3 combines with J gene TRBJ2-7; 9 positions agree with TRBD2. The junction had 5 bases not matched to a gene; V was cut back by 0 bases and J by 2 bases. CDR3 length: 16 residues. Germline assignment: CDR1 MNHEY and CDR2 SVGEGT. The CDR3 is CASSYSWLAGPYEQYF. Written as DNA, the CDR3 is TGTGCCAGCAGTTACTCCTGGCTAGCGGGGCCCTACGAGCAGTACTTC.

This clonotype was seen many times. V is TRBV15 and J is TRBJ1-2; TRBD1 aligns across 11 bases. This CDR3 has 16 amino acids. CDR1 is LNHNV and CDR2 is YYDKDF in the germline V gene (reference sequence). Trimming took 1 base from V and 4 from J; bases not matched to a gene: 5. This chain's CDR3 is CATSRGGTGGRYGYTF. In DNA form, the CDR3 reads TGTGCCACCAGCAGAGGTGGGACAGGGGGACGCTATGGCTACACCTTC.

This clonotype was detected ten times or more. The CDR3 bases are TGTGCCAGCAGCTGGGGACAGGGGTCCTTAGCCAAAAACATTCAGTACTTC. Amino acid sequence: CASSWGQGSLAKNIQYF. V is TRBV7-9 and J is TRBJ2-4; 10 bases align to TRBD1. Per the germline V gene, CDR1 is SEHNR and CDR2 is FQNEAQ (reference sequence). J was trimmed by 0 bases and V by 4 bases; bases with no gene match: 6. The CDR3 runs 17 residues.

This clonotype was seen repeatedly, ten times or more. The chain joins TRBV29-1 to TRBJ2-7; 10 bases are a match to TRBD2. The ends lost 2 bases at V and 2 bases at J; junction bases unmatched: 6. This CDR3 has 15 amino acids. The germline CDR1 and CDR2 sequences are SQVTM and ANQGSEA. The CDR3 DNA follows: TGCAGCGTTGAATCTTCTAGCGGGAGCCCCTACGAGCAGTACTTC. This codes for CSVESSSGSPYEQYF.

There are many counts of this clonotype. The rearrangement joins TRBV4-1 to TRBJ2-3, with 8 nucleotides matching TRBD2. CDR3 length equals 17 residues. J gave up 9 bases and V 4 bases, and 18 bases lay outside the gene matches. Looked up from germline, CDR1 is MGHRA and CDR2 is YSYEKL. The CDR3 spells CASSLLGGGGTPGTQYF. The DNA for the CDR3 is TGCGCCAGCAGCCTTTTGGGGGGCGGGGGGACCCCGGGGACGCAGTATTTT.

This clonotype was observed many times. The V and J genes are TRBV5-6 and TRBJ1-1; D remains unclear. CDR1 is SGHDT and CDR2 is YYEEEE in the germline V gene. Deletions cut 2 bases from V and 0 bases from J, with 11 bases between. The CDR3 covers 15 residues. The CDR3: CASSFTLNMNTEAFF. CDR3 coding DNA: TGTGCCAGCAGCTTCACCTTAAACATGAACACTGAAGCTTTCTTT.

This clonotype appeared many times. CDR3 loop: CASSLNTYGYTF. The CDR3 DNA reads as TGTGCCAGCAGCCTCAATACCTATGGCTACACCTTC. The V and J genes are TRBV7-9 and TRBJ1-2, with unresolved D. Germline V gene data show CDR1 as SEHNR and CDR2 as FQNEAQ (reference sequence). With 5 bases removed from V and 4 bases from J, the gap between germline ends came to 8 bases. The CDR3 has 12 residues. The full variable domain, in which reference TRBV7-9 and TRBJ1-2 provide the parts outside the CDR3, is DTGVSQNPRHKITKRGQNVTFRCDPISEHNRLYWYRQTLGQGPEFLTYFQNEAQLEKSRLLSDRFSAERPKGSFSTLEIQRTEQGDSAMYLCASSLNTYGYTFGSGTRLTVV.

At least ten counts were recorded for this clonotype. The J gene is TRBJ2-2, the V gene TRBV20-1, with 8 bases matching TRBD1. CDR1 DFQATT and CDR2 SNEGSKA come from the germline V gene (reference sequence). The CDR3 extends over 14 amino acids. V lost 6 bases and J lost 1; bases outside the gene matches: 4. Here the CDR3 DNA reads TGCAGTGCCGACAGGGGCGTGAACACCGGGGAGCTGTTTTTT. Its translation: CSADRGVNTGELFF.

This clonotype appeared many times. The J gene is TRBJ1-2, the V gene TRBV7-9, with D uncertain. The ends were cut back, 4 bases at V and 4 bases at J, with 4 bases in the middle. Germline CDR1 and CDR2: SEHNR and FQNEAQ (reference sequence). This CDR3 has 11 residues. The CDR3 reads CASSSGYGYTF. CDR3 in DNA: TGTGCCAGCAGCTCAGGCTATGGCTACACCTTC.

This clonotype was recorded many times. The chain couples TRBV29-1 to TRBJ1-2, with TRBD1 matching 7 bases. Looked up from germline, CDR1 is SQVTM and CDR2 is ANQGSEA. V was pared by 2 bases and J by 8 bases, with 11 bases of the junction left unmatched. The CDR3 loop spans 14 amino acids. CDR3 protein: CSVETSGGLGGYTF. The CDR3 DNA reads as TGCAGCGTTGAAACGTCAGGGGGATTGGGCGGCTACACCTTC.

This clonotype was counted many times. CDR3 protein: CASSFRDDVYEQYF. CDR3 bases: TGCGCCAGCAGCTTCCGGGACGACGTCTACGAGCAGTACTTC. The chain couples TRBV5-1 to TRBJ2-7; TRBD1 or TRBD2 may be the D gene (5 bases each). This CDR3 region has 14 residues. The V gene's germline CDR1 is SGHRS and CDR2 YFSETQ. V lost 2 bases to trimming and J lost 3 bases, with 12 bases between them. Full variable domain (rest looked up from reference TRBV5-1 and TRBJ2-7): KAGVTQTPRYLIKTRGQQVTLSCSPISGHRSVSWYQQTPGQGLQFLFEYFSETQRNKGNFPGRFSGRQFSNSRSEMNVSTLELGDSALYLCASSFRDDVYEQYFGPGTRLTVT.

This clonotype was detected ten times or more. The V and J genes are TRBV5-1 and TRBJ1-4; D not certain. Germline-derived CDR1 and CDR2 are SGHRS and YFSETQ. The length of the CDR3 is 13 residues. Trimming took off 2 bases at V and 3 bases at J, with 5 bases between the two ends. CDR3 nucleotide sequence: TGCGCCAGCAGCTTATCTGCTAATGAAAAACTGTTTTTT. Translated, it gives CASSLSANEKLFF.

The sample holds a few counts of this clonotype. The rearrangement joins TRBV5-6 to TRBJ2-3; 10 bases match TRBD1. The germline gives CDR1 SGHDT, CDR2 YYEEEE. The CDR3 runs to 15 residues. The junction had 10 bases not matched to a gene; V was cut back by 7 bases and J by 5 bases. As DNA, the CDR3 is TGTGCCAGCCGAGATTCGGGACAGGGGAAAGATACGCAGTATTTT. It yields the protein CASRDSGQGKDTQYF.

In its sample, this clonotype was seen many times. This chain joins TRBV7-2 and TRBJ1-3, with a weak D call TRBD1 (5 bases). Germline V gene data show CDR1 as SGHTA and CDR2 as FQGNSA. The V end lost 2 bases, the J end lost 2 bases, and 13 bases lay between the germline ends. The CDR3 extends over 16 amino acids. DNA of the CDR3: TGTGCCAGCAGCTTATCTCCGGGGCGGACTGGAAACACCATATATTTT. Amino acids: CASSLSPGRTGNTIYF.

This clonotype was counted ten times or more. The chain carries TRBV12-3 or TRBV12-4 and TRBJ2-7; 9 nucleotides line up with TRBD2. The CDR3 contains 14 residues. Trimming cost V 5 bases and J 2 bases; bases outside gene matches: 4. CDR3 coding DNA: TGTGCCAGCAGTCCGAAGCGGGGGGCCTACGAGCAGTACTTC. Amino acids: CASSPKRGAYEQYF.

This clonotype has at least ten counts. The chain carries TRBV12-3 or TRBV12-4 and TRBJ1-2, with unresolved D. V shed 3 bases and J shed 2 bases, with 22 bases lying between them. The CDR3 consists of 18 residues. The CDR3 nucleotides are TGTGCCAGCAGTTTCCCATCCGGAGGTGGAGCGGGAAACTATGGCTACACCTTC. This gives the protein CASSFPSGGGAGNYGYTF.

This clonotype was found a few times. The chain joins TRBV30 to TRBJ1-2, with a possible D match to TRBD1 (5 bases). Trimming left V 1 base short and J 6 bases short, with 9 bases between. The CDR3 has 12 amino acids. Germline CDR1 reads GTSNPN; CDR2 reads SVGIG (reference sequence). CDR3 protein: CAWSGFRDGYTF. The CDR3 bases are TGTGCCTGGAGTGGCTTCAGGGATGGCTACACCTTC.

There are many counts of this clonotype. The chain links TRBV5-1 to TRBJ2-2; TRBD2 might be the D (5 bases). This CDR3 has 17 residues. The germline V and J ends were trimmed by 2 bases and 0 bases, with 14 bases remaining between them. Germline V CDR1 and CDR2: SGHRS, YFSETQ. The CDR3 DNA reads TGCGCCAGCAGCTTACTAGTAAGGTCACCGAACACCGGGGAGCTGTTTTTT. The encoded protein is CASSLLVRSPNTGELFF.